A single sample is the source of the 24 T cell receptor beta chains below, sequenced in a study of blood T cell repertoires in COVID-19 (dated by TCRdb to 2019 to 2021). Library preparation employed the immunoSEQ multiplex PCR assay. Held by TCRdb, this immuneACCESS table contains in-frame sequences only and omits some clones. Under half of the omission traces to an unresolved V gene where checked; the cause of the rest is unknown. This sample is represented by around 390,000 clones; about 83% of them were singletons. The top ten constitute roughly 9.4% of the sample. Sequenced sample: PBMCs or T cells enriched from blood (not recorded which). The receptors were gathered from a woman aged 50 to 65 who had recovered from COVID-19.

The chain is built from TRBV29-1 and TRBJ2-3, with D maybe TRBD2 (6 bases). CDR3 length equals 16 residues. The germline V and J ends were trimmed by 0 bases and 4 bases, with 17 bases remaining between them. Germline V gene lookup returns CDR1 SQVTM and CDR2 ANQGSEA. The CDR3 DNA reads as TGCAGCGTTGAAGATTGGGACTGGGAGACCCCAGATACGCAGTATTTT. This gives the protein CSVEDWDWETPDTQYF.

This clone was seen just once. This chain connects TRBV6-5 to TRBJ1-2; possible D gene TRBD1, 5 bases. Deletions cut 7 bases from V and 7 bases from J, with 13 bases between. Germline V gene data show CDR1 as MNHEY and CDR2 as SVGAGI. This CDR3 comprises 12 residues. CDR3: CASTRGSFGYTF. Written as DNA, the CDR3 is TGTGCCAGCACGCGGGGGAGTTTTGGCTACACCTTC.

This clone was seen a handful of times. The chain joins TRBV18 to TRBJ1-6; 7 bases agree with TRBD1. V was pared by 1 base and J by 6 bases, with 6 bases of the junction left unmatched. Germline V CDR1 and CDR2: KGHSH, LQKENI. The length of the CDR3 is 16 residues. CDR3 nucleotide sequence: TGTGCCAGCTCACCACAGGGGGCAGACTCTAATTCACCCCTCCACTTT. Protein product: CASSPQGADSNSPLHF.

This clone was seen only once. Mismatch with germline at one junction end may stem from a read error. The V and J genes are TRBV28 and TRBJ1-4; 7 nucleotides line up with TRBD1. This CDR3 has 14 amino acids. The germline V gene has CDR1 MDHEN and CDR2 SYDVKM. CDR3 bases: TGTGCCAGCACCTCCGACAGGGTTAATCAAAAACTGTTTTTT. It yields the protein CASTSDRVNQKLFF.

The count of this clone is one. The CDR3 region has the DNA TGTGCCAGCGGATCGGGGAAGGAGTTCTTC. This sequence encodes CASGSGKEFF. The chain carries TRBV7-2 and TRBJ2-1; possibly TRBD2 for D (5 bases). Germline V gene lookup returns CDR1 SGHTA and CDR2 FQGNSA. CDR3 size: 10 residues. The ends were cut back, 8 bases at V and 14 bases at J, with 13 bases in the middle.

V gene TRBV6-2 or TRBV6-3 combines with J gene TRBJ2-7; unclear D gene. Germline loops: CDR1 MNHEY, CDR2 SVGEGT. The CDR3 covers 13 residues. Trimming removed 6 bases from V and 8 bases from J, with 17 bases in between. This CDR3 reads CASSFLKSTKQYF. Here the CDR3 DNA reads TGTGCCAGCAGCTTTCTGAAGTCTACGAAGCAGTACTTC.

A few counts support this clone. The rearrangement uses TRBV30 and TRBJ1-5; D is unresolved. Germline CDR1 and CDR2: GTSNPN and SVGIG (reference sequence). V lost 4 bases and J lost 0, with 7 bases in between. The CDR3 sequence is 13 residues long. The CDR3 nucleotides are TGTGCCTGGAACCAGAATAGCAATCAGCCCCAGCATTTT. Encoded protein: CAWNQNSNQPQHF.

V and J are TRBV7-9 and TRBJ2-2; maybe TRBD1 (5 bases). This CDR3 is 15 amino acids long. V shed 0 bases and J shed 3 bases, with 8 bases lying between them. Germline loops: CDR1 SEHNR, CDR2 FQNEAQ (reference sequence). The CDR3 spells CASSLAPGYTGELFF. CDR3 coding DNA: TGTGCCAGCAGCTTAGCCCCAGGGTACACCGGGGAGCTGTTTTTT.

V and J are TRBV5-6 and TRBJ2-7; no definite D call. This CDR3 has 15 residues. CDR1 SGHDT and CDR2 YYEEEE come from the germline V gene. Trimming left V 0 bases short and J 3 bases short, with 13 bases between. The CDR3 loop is CASSLAGQNFYEQYF. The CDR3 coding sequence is TGTGCCAGCAGCTTGGCTGGGCAGAACTTCTACGAGCAGTACTTC.

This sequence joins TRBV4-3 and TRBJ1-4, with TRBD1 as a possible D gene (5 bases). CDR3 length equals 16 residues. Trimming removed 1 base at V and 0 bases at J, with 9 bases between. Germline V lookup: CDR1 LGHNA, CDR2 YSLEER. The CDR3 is CASSQVDRPTNEKLFF. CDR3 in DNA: TGCGCCAGCAGCCAAGTTGACAGACCAACTAATGAAAAACTGTTTTTT.

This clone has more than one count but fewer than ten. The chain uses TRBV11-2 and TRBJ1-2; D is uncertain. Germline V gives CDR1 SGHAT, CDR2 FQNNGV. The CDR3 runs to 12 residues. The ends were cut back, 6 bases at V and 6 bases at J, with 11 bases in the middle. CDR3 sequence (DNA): TGTGCCAGCAGTCTTTCCCAGAATGGCTACACCTTC. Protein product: CASSLSQNGYTF.

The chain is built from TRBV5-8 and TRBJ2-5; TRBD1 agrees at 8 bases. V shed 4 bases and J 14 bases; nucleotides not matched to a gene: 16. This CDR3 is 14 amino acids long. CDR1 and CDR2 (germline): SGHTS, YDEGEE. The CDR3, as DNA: TGTGCCAGCAGCCCGGAGGACAGGGCAGGTGGGGCCTACTTC. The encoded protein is CASSPEDRAGGAYF. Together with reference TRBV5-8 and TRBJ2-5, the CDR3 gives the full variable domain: EAGVTQSPTHLIKTRGQQATLRCSPISGHTSVYWYQQALGLGLQFLLWYDEGEERNRGNFPPRFSGRQFPNYSSELNVNALELEDSALYLCASSPEDRAGGAYFGPGTRLLVL.

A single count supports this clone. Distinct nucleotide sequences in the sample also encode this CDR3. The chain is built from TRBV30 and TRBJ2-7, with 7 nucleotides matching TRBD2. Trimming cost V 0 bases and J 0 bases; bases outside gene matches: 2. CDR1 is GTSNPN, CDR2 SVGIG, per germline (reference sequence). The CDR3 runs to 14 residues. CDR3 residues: CAWSVGGSSYEQYF. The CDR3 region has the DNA TGTGCCTGGAGTGTGGGCGGGAGCTCCTACGAGCAGTACTTC.

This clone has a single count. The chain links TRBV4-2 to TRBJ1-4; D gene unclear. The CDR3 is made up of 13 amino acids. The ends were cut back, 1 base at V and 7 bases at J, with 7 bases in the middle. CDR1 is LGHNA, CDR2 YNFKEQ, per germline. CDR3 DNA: TGTGCCAGCAGCCAAGTCGAGATTGAAAAACTGTTTTTT. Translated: CASSQVEIEKLFF.

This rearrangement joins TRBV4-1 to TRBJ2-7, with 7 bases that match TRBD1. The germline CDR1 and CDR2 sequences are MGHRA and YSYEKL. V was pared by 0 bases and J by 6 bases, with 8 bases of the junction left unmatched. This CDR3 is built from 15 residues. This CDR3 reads CASSQDQTGAREQYF. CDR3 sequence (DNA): TGCGCCAGCAGCCAAGATCAAACAGGGGCACGCGAGCAGTACTTC.

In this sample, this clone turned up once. The DNA of the CDR3 is TGTGCCAGCAGAATGGGGAGCGGCCACTACAATGAGCAGTTCTTC. It yields the protein CASRMGSGHYNEQFF. This chain connects TRBV2 to TRBJ2-1, with D possibly matching TRBD2 (5 bases). The CDR3 runs 15 residues. Deletions cut 6 bases from V and 3 bases from J, with 15 bases between. CDR1 SNHLY and CDR2 FYNNEI come from the germline V gene.

The CDR3 region is CASNFDGPSGQPQHF. The DNA for the CDR3 is TGTGCCAGCAATTTTGACGGCCCATCCGGGCAGCCCCAGCATTTT. The genes are TRBV19 and TRBJ1-5, with D uncertain. CDR1 is LNHDA and CDR2 is SQIVND in the germline V gene (reference sequence). The CDR3 has 15 amino acids. Trimming took off 9 bases at V and 7 bases at J, with 22 bases between the two ends. The variable domain in full, completed from reference TRBV19 and TRBJ1-5, reads DGGITQSPKYLFRKEGQNVTLSCEQNLNHDAMYWYRQDPGQGLRLIYYSQIVNDFQKGDIAEGYSVSREKKESFPLTVTSAQKNPTAFYLCASNFDGPSGQPQHFGDGTRLSIL.

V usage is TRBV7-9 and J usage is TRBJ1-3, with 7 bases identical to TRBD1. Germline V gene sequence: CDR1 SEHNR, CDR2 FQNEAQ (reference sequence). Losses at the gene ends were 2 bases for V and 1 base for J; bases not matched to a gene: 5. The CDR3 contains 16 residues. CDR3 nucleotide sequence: TGTGCCAGCAGCTTACGGGACAGCAGTTCTGGAAACACCATATATTTT. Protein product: CASSLRDSSSGNTIYF.

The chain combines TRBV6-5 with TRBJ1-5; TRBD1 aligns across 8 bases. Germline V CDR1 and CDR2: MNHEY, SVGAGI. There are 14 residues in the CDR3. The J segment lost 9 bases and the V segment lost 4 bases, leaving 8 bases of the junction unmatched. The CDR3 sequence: CASSSQGDRRPQHF. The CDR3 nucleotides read TGTGCCAGCAGTTCACAGGGGGATAGGCGGCCCCAGCATTTT.

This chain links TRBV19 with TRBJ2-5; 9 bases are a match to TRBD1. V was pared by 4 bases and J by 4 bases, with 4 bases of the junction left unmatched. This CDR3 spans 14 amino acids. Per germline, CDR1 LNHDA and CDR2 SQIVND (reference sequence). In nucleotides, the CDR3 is TGTGCCAGTAGTACGGGACAGGGAGGAGAGACCCAGTACTTC. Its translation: CASSTGQGGETQYF.

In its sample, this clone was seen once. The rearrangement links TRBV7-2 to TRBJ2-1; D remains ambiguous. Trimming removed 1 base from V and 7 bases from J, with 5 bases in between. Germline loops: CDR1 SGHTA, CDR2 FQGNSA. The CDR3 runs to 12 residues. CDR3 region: CASSLVLNEQFF. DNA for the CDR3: TGTGCCAGCAGCTTAGTTCTAAATGAGCAGTTCTTC.

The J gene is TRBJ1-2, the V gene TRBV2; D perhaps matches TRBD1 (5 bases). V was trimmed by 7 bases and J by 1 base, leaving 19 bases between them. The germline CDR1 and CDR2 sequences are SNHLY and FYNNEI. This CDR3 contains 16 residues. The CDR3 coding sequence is TGTGCCAGCACGAACGTGGCAGGACAAGTTAACTATGGCTACACCTTC. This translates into CASTNVAGQVNYGYTF.

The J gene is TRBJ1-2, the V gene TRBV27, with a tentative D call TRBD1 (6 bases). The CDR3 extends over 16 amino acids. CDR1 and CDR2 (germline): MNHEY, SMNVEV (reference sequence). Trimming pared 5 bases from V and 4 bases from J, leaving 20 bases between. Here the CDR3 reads CASSPHQDSNPYGYTF. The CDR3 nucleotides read TGTGCCAGCAGTCCACACCAGGACAGCAACCCCTATGGCTACACCTTC.

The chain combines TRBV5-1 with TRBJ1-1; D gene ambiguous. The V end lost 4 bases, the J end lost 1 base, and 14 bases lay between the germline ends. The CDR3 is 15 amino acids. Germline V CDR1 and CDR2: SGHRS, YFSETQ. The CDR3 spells CASSQRGSTNTEAFF. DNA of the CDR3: TGCGCCAGCAGCCAACGCGGGAGTACGAACACTGAAGCTTTCTTT.